The 7 T cell receptor beta chains below come from one sample, sequenced in a study of cytomegalovirus exposure and HLA in healthy donors. PCR used 60 Vbeta primers and 13 Jbeta primers. Profiling relied on immunoSEQ multiplex PCR, and the TCRdb table lists in-frame clones only, not all of them. The sample includes around 190,000 clones, approximately 80% of them seen just once. The sequencing input was PBMCs. The source of these receptors is a woman in her forties or fifties in good health and CMV-seronegative.

The chain links TRBV19 to TRBJ2-7, with TRBD2 identical over 13 bases. Germline V gene sequence: CDR1 LNHDA, CDR2 SQIVND (reference sequence). This CDR3 has 15 amino acids. The V gene end was trimmed by 6 bases and the J gene end by 3 bases; junction bases not matched to a gene: 5. CDR3 in amino acids: CASREGLAGIYEQYF. CDR3 in DNA: TGTGCCAGTAGGGAGGGACTAGCGGGAATCTACGAGCAGTACTTC.

The chain has TRBV2 and TRBJ1-5, with D perhaps TRBD1 (5 bases). The CDR3 extends over 13 amino acids. V was clipped by 5 bases and J by 2 bases, with 7 bases between them. The germline V gene has CDR1 SNHLY and CDR2 FYNNEI. The CDR3 region has the DNA TGTGCCAGCAGTAGCAGGGGCAATCAGCCCCAGCATTTT. Encoded protein: CASSSRGNQPQHF.

The rearrangement uses TRBV7-2 and TRBJ2-7; 9 bases are a match to TRBD2. Germline V lookup: CDR1 SGHTA, CDR2 FQGNSA. J was trimmed by 0 bases and V by 0 bases; bases with no gene match: 0. The CDR3 length is 15 residues. In nucleotides, the CDR3 is TGTGCCAGCAGCTTAGCTAGCGGGAGCTCCTACGAGCAGTACTTC. Translated: CASSLASGSSYEQYF.

V is TRBV7-3 and J is TRBJ2-5, with 10 bases identical to TRBD2. CDR3 length: 15 amino acids. The V segment lost 7 bases and the J segment 5 bases; nucleotides outside the gene matches: 10. CDR1 is SGHTA, CDR2 FQGTGA, per germline. The CDR3 reads CASTLSGGAGETQYF. The CDR3 DNA is TGTGCCAGCACCCTAAGCGGGGGGGCAGGGGAGACCCAGTACTTC.

The CDR3 spells CSGGRASTDTQYF. As DNA, the CDR3 is TGCAGCGGAGGGAGGGCTAGCACAGATACGCAGTATTTT. V usage is TRBV29-1 and J usage is TRBJ2-3, with 7 bases matching TRBD2. V lost 7 bases to trimming and J lost 0 bases; unmatched junction nucleotides: 4. CDR3 length equals 13 residues. Germline assignment: CDR1 SQVTM and CDR2 ANQGSEA.

Only a few counts were recorded for this clone. This rearrangement joins TRBV7-9 to TRBJ1-3; 7 nucleotides match TRBD1. CDR3 size: 13 residues. Trimming took 4 bases from V and 3 from J; bases not matched to a gene: 0. Per germline, CDR1 SEHNR and CDR2 FQNEAQ (reference sequence). The chain's CDR3 is CASSWTGGNTIYF. The CDR3, as DNA: TGTGCCAGCAGCTGGACAGGTGGAAACACCATATATTTT. The full variable domain, completed using reference TRBV7-9 and TRBJ1-3, is DTGVSQNPRHKITKRGQNVTFRCDPISEHNRLYWYRQTLGQGPEFLTYFQNEAQLEKSRLLSDRFSAERPKGSFSTLEIQRTEQGDSAMYLCASSWTGGNTIYFGEGSWLTVV.

The J gene is TRBJ1-2, the V gene TRBV6-1; D possibly corresponds to TRBD1 (6 bases). The CDR3 is made up of 13 amino acids. In germline, CDR1 is MNHNS, CDR2 SASEGT. CDR3 coding DNA: TGTGCGGAGAGGGGGGGATCCAACTATGGCTACACCTTC. Translation gives CAERGGSNYGYTF.